This T cell receptor (beta chain) was recorded in a study of technical replicates of blood from four donors. Repertoires were generated with immunoSEQ multiplex PCR, while TCRdb's copy carries only in-frame clones and drops some. The sample contains about 70,000 clones, over 85% of which appear only once. V dropped 4 bases and J dropped 4 bases, with 17 bases sitting between them. The germline gives CDR1 MGHRA, CDR2 YSYEKL. This CDR3 is 15 amino acids long. The TCR was taken from a human donor in good health. The chain uses TRBV4-1 and TRBJ2-7, with D tentatively TRBD1 (6 bases). Specimen: T cells isolated from PBMCs. The CDR3 nucleotides are TGCGCCAGCAGCCCAATTCCCGGGACACCTTACGAGCAGTACTTC. It codes for CASSPIPGTPYEQYF.